The next 24 T cell receptor beta chains were all read from a single sample in a study of blood T cell repertoires in COVID-19. Here immunoSEQ multiplex PCR was the method, and the copy in TCRdb shows in-frame clones only, minus some. The data show 200,000 or so clones, approximately 88% seen once. The sample was PBMCs or T cells enriched from blood (not recorded which). Source of these receptors: a woman between 35 and 50 years old with acute COVID-19.

This clone was seen more than once but under ten times. This chain links TRBV10-2 with TRBJ2-1; possible D gene TRBD1, 6 bases. CDR3 size: 15 residues. CDR1 and CDR2 (germline): WSHSY, SAAADI. V gave up 5 bases and J gave up 0 bases, with 11 bases separating them. The CDR3 here is CASSPDRSSYNEQFF. The CDR3 bases are TGCGCCAGCAGTCCTGACAGGAGCTCCTACAATGAGCAGTTCTTC.

CDR3 in amino acids: CASRYSSYNEQFF. The CDR3 bases are TGTGCCAGTAGGTATAGCTCCTACAATGAGCAGTTCTTC. The chain recombines TRBV19 with TRBJ2-1; D is unclear. The CDR3 contains 13 residues. The V gene's germline CDR1 is LNHDA and CDR2 SQIVND (reference sequence). V was pared by 6 bases and J by 0 bases, with 6 bases between.

This chain links TRBV28 with TRBJ2-1, with a possible D match to TRBD2 (6 bases). V lost 6 bases and J 7 bases, leaving 19 bases between the germline ends. The CDR3 is 15 amino acids. Germline V gene lookup returns CDR1 MDHEN and CDR2 SYDVKM. The CDR3 loop is CASRGGPLKGNEQFF. The DNA for the CDR3 is TGTGCCAGCAGGGGGGGACCCTTAAAGGGGAATGAGCAGTTCTTC.

This chain uses TRBV11-3 with TRBJ1-6, with TRBD1 identical over 8 bases. CDR1 is SGHNT, CDR2 YENEEA, per germline. The CDR3 is 13 amino acids. V was clipped by 6 bases and J by 10 bases; unmatched bases: 5. DNA of the CDR3: TGTGCCAGCAGGACAGGGGCAAGATCACCCCTCCACTTT. Its protein product is CASRTGARSPLHF.

This chain links TRBV4-3 with TRBJ2-5, with 11 bases aligning to TRBD2. V gave up 2 bases and J gave up 1 base; unmatched junction bases: 0. In germline, CDR1 is LGHNA, CDR2 YSLEER. The CDR3 length is 15 residues. The CDR3 bases are TGCGCCAGCAGCCAAACTAGCGGGAGCCAAGAGACCCAGTACTTC. Protein sequence: CASSQTSGSQETQYF.

Only one count was recorded for this clone. The CDR3 nucleotides are TGTGCCAGCAGCTCCATAACAGGGGTAACTCTTGAAAAACTGTTTTTT. This sequence encodes CASSSITGVTLEKLFF. The chain carries TRBV5-5 and TRBJ1-4; the match to TRBD1 covers 7 bases. There are 16 residues in the CDR3. V lost 3 bases, J lost 7 bases, and 12 bases stayed unmatched. The germline gives CDR1 SGHKS, CDR2 YYEKEE (reference sequence).

The V call is TRBV5-1, the J call TRBJ2-7; the match to TRBD1 covers 9 bases. In germline, CDR1 is SGHRS, CDR2 YFSETQ. V dropped 2 bases and J dropped 5; count of bases not matched to a gene: 11. CDR3 size: 16 residues. CDR3 in amino acids: CASSFGGTGRGNEQYF. In DNA, the CDR3 is TGCGCCAGCAGCTTTGGAGGGACAGGGCGCGGAAACGAGCAGTACTTC.

The V and J genes are TRBV5-4 and TRBJ1-2; TRBD1 agrees at 7 bases. There are 17 residues in the CDR3. In germline, CDR1 is SGHNT, CDR2 YYREEE (reference sequence). Trimming took 0 bases from V and 4 from J; bases not matched to a gene: 12. CDR3: CASSLGGSRGLSYGYTF. The CDR3 DNA reads TGTGCCAGCAGCTTGGGTGGGTCGAGGGGGCTTAGCTATGGCTACACCTTC. Drawing the rest from reference TRBV5-4 and TRBJ1-2, the complete variable domain is ETGVTQSPTHLIKTRGQQVTLRCSSQSGHNTVSWYQQALGQGPQFIFQYYREEENGRGNFPPRFSGLQFPNYSSELNVNALELDDSALYLCASSLGGSRGLSYGYTFGSGTRLTVV.

The chain joins TRBV24-1 to TRBJ2-7; D is unclear. Germline values: CDR1 KGHDR, CDR2 SFDVKD. Deletions cut 4 bases from V and 0 bases from J, with 12 bases between. The CDR3 covers 15 residues. The CDR3 loop reads CATSDPQQSSYEQYV. The CDR3 coding sequence is TGTGCCACCAGTGACCCACAGCAGAGCTCCTACGAGCAGTACGTC.

This chain uses TRBV29-1 with TRBJ2-5; 8 nucleotides agree with TRBD1. Germline trimming cut 4 bases from V and 4 bases from J; bases unmatched to any gene: 2. The CDR3 totals 12 residues. The V gene's germline CDR1 is SQVTM and CDR2 ANQGSEA. CDR3 loop: CSVGRGLETQYF. The DNA for the CDR3 is TGCAGCGTTGGCAGGGGGCTAGAGACCCAGTACTTC.

This chain links TRBV2 with TRBJ1-5, with D uncertain. Trimming shortened V by 2 bases and J by 0 bases, and 11 bases separated the two germline ends. CDR1 and CDR2 from the germline V gene are SNHLY and FYNNEI. This CDR3 region has 16 residues. In DNA, the CDR3 is TGTGCCAGCAGTGAAATGGGCAGACCTAGCAATCAGCCCCAGCATTTT. Protein sequence: CASSEMGRPSNQPQHF. Full variable domain (remainder filled in from reference TRBV2 and TRBJ1-5): EPEVTQTPSHQVTQMGQEVILRCVPISNHLYFYWYRQILGQKVEFLVSFYNNEISEKSEIFDDQFSVERPDGSNFTLKIRSTKLEDSAMYFCASSEMGRPSNQPQHFGDGTRLSIL.

The rearrangement uses TRBV10-2 and TRBJ1-1; D may be TRBD1 (5 bases). The CDR3 length is 13 residues. V gave up 8 bases and J gave up 1 base, with 11 bases separating them. CDR1 WSHSY and CDR2 SAAADI come from the germline V gene. CDR3 DNA: TGCGCCAGCCGGGGGGATCGGAACACTGAAGCTTTCTTT. Translating gives CASRGDRNTEAFF.

The V call is TRBV18, the J call TRBJ2-1; D is perhaps TRBD2 (6 bases). The CDR3 loop spans 15 amino acids. CDR1 is KGHSH, CDR2 LQKENI, per germline. V lost 3 bases and J 9 bases, leaving 18 bases between the germline ends. In DNA form, the CDR3 reads TGTGCCAGCTCACCGCGTCTAGCGTCCTTTAGTGAGCAGTTCTTC. Translated: CASSPRLASFSEQFF.

The genes are TRBV5-1 and TRBJ1-6, with a tentative D call TRBD1 (6 bases). CDR1 and CDR2 from the germline V gene are SGHRS and YFSETQ. The CDR3 extends over 14 amino acids. Trimming took off 4 bases at V and 6 bases at J, with 11 bases between the two ends. The CDR3 protein is CASSMTGLNSPLHF. The CDR3 bases are TGCGCCAGCAGCATGACAGGACTTAATTCACCCCTCCACTTT.

The chain carries TRBV11-3 and TRBJ2-3, with TRBD2 matching 9 bases. Unmatched junction bases numbered 18, after V lost 5 bases and J lost 0 bases. CDR3 length: 20 residues. Germline values: CDR1 SGHNT, CDR2 YENEEA. The CDR3, as DNA: TGTGCCAGCAGCCCCCCGGGTCACTTGACTAGCGGAACTAGCACAGATACGCAGTATTTT. Translated: CASSPPGHLTSGTSTDTQYF.

Ten or more counts support this clone. The chain employs TRBV30 and TRBJ2-5; D might be TRBD2 (5 bases). The V gene's germline CDR1 is GTSNPN and CDR2 SVGIG (reference sequence). Trimming pared 1 base from V and 8 bases from J, leaving 14 bases between. This CDR3 region has 13 residues. The CDR3 nucleotides are TGTGCCTGGAGTGGGGTAACACGGGATACCCAGTACTTC. It specifies CAWSGVTRDTQYF.

V gene TRBV6-1 combines with J gene TRBJ2-7, with TRBD2 matching 13 bases. The length of the CDR3 is 20 residues. The germline V gene encodes CDR1 MNHNS and CDR2 SASEGT. Unmatched junction bases numbered 12, after V lost 1 base and J lost 0 bases. The CDR3 sequence: CASSEDIGLAGVGGSYEQYV. In DNA form, the CDR3 reads TGTGCCAGCAGTGAAGATATTGGACTAGCGGGAGTAGGTGGCTCCTACGAGCAGTACGTC.

This clone was counted a few times. The J gene is TRBJ2-3, the V gene TRBV5-1; the match to TRBD1 covers 7 bases. Trimming took 3 bases from V and 2 from J; bases not matched to a gene: 6. CDR1 SGHRS and CDR2 YFSETQ come from the germline V gene. This CDR3 spans 15 amino acids. The CDR3 DNA reads as TGCGCCAGCAGCTGGGGGACAGCCTTCACAGATACGCAGTATTTT. Amino acid sequence: CASSWGTAFTDTQYF. Full variable domain (missing parts from reference TRBV5-1 and TRBJ2-3): KAGVTQTPRYLIKTRGQQVTLSCSPISGHRSVSWYQQTPGQGLQFLFEYFSETQRNKGNFPGRFSGRQFSNSRSEMNVSTLELGDSALYLCASSWGTAFTDTQYFGPGTRLTVL.

This clone turned up a few times. The chain carries TRBV11-2 and TRBJ2-3, with D unclear. This CDR3 is 17 amino acids long. Germline V gene lookup returns CDR1 SGHAT and CDR2 FQNNGV. V lost 4 bases to trimming and J lost 1 base, with 18 bases between them. CDR3 DNA sequence: TGTGCCAGCAGCTCGTACCGCACAAACCATCGCACAGATACGCAGTATTTT. This gives the protein CASSSYRTNHRTDTQYF.

The chain uses TRBV6-5 and TRBJ1-2; 8 nucleotides line up with TRBD1. There are 16 residues in the CDR3. V gave up 2 bases and J gave up 4 bases; unmatched junction bases: 9. Germline CDR1 reads MNHEY; CDR2 reads SVGAGI. The DNA of the CDR3 is TGTGCCAGCAGTTACAGGACAGTCGACAGGGGCTATGGCTACACCTTC. Protein product: CASSYRTVDRGYGYTF.

There are a few counts of this clone. The chain recombines TRBV4-1 with TRBJ1-2, with 9 bases lining up with TRBD1. With V trimmed by 6 bases and J by 8 bases, 13 bases remained unmatched. Germline CDR1 is MGHRA and CDR2 is YSYEKL. This CDR3 comprises 15 residues. The CDR3 sequence: CASSHPVGQGFGYTF. The CDR3 coding sequence is TGCGCCAGCAGTCACCCCGTAGGACAGGGGTTCGGCTACACCTTC.

The V call is TRBV6-5, the J call TRBJ2-2, with 9 bases fitting TRBD2. Trimming cost V 6 bases and J 4 bases; bases outside gene matches: 6. This CDR3 comprises 15 residues. The germline CDR1 and CDR2 sequences are MNHEY and SVGAGI. The CDR3 coding sequence is TGTGCCAGCAGAAATAGCGGGAGTGGCACCGGGGAGCTGTTTTTT. Protein: CASRNSGSGTGELFF.

The V gene is TRBV24-1, the J gene TRBJ2-3; 7 bases are a match to TRBD2. V shed 7 bases, J shed 0 bases, and the junction held 9 bases outside the gene matches. This CDR3 has 16 amino acids. CDR1 and CDR2 (germline): KGHDR, SFDVKD. CDR3 protein: CATSSASGPSTDTQYF. The CDR3 DNA reads TGTGCCACCAGCTCGGCTAGCGGACCCAGCACAGATACGCAGTATTTT.

The V call is TRBV5-1, the J call TRBJ1-4; D gene ambiguous. Germline CDR1 reads SGHRS; CDR2 reads YFSETQ. The CDR3 spans 14 residues. V was pared by 4 bases and J by 5 bases, with 12 bases between. CDR3 loop: CASSLTRANEKLFF. In DNA form, the CDR3 reads TGCGCCAGCAGCCTTACGAGGGCAAATGAAAAACTGTTTTTT.